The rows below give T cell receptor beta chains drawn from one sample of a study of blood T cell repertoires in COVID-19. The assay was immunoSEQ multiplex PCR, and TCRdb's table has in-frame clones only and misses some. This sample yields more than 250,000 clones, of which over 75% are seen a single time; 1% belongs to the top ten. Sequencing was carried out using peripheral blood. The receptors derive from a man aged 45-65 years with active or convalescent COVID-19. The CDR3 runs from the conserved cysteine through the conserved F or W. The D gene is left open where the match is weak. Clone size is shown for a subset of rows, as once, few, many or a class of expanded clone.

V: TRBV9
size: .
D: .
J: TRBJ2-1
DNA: TGTGCCAGCAGCGTAGAGCTGAGCAATGAGCAGTTCTTC
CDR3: CASSVELSNEQFF

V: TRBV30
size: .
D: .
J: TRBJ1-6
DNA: TGTGCCTGGAGCCCACTTGTAGCTTCACCCCTCCACTTT
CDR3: CAWSPLVASPLHF

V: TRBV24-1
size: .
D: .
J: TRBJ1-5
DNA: TGTGCCACCATTGCGGGGCAGCCCCAGCATTTT
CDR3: CATIAGQPQHF

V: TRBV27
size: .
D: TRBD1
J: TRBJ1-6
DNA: TGTGCCAGCAGCCGGACGGGACAGATAGATTCACCCCTCCACTTT
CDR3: CASSRTGQIDSPLHF

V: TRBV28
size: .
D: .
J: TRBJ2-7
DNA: TGTGCCAGCAGTTTATCCGTCATGTTTTTAATTAGGGCCCGGCGGGGCGAGCAGTACTTC
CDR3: CASSLSVMFLIRARRGEQYF

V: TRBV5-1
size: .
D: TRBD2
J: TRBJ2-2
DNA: TGCGCCAGCAAGACTAGCGGCGAAAACACCGGGGAGCTGTTTTTT
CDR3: CASKTSGENTGELFF

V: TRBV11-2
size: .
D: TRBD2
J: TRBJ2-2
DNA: TGTGCCAGCAGCTCCCGGGGGGGGCCCCTCGGCGGGGAGCTGTTTTTT
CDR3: CASSSRGGPLGGELFF

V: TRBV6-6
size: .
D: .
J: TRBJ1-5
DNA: .
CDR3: CASSSSGQGIQPQHF

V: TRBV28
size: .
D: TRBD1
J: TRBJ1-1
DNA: TGTGCCAGCAGTCCAACCCCGGGACAGGGTGGCACTGAAGCTTTCTTT
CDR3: CASSPTPGQGGTEAFF

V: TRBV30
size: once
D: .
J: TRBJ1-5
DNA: TGTGCCTGGAGTTCCCTCGGCGGGCCCCAGCATTTT
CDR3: CAWSSLGGPQHF

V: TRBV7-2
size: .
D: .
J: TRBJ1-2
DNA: TGTGCCAGCAGCTTTGACAGTACCAACTATGGCTACACCTTC
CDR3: CASSFDSTNYGYTF

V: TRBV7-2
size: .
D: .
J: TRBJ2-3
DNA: TGTGCCAGCAGCTTTTCCGTCACAGATACGCAGTATTTT
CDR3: CASSFSVTDTQYF

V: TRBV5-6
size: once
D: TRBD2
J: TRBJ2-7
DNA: TGTGCCAGCAGCTTCCTAGCGGGAGAGGGTGAGCAGTACTTC
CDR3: CASSFLAGEGEQYF

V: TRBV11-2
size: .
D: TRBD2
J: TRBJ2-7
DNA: TGTGCCAGCAGCTTAGAGCTAGCGGGGAAGTACGAGCAGTACTTC
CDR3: CASSLELAGKYEQYF

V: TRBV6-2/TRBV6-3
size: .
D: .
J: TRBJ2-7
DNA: TGTGCCAGCAGTCCCCTAATCAGGATGAACAACGAGCAGTACTTC
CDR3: CASSPLIRMNNEQYF

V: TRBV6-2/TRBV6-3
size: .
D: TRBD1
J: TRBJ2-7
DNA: TGTGCCAGCAGTTACCTCGGGCAGGGGGCCTACGAGCAGTACTTC
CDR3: CASSYLGQGAYEQYF

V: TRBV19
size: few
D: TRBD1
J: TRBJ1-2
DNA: TGTGCCAGTAGTTACACAGGGGGCTTCGCCCATGGCTACACCTTC
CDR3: CASSYTGGFAHGYTF

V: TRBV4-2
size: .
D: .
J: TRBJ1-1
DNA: TGTGCCAGCAGCCAAACCGGGAATAGGGCTTTCTTT
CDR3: CASSQTGNRAFF

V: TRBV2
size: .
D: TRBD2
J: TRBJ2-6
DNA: TGTGCCCGGGGGGGGCCTAACTCTGGGGCCAACGTCCTGACTTTC
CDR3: CARGGPNSGANVLTF

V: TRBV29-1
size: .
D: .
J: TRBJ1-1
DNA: TGCAGCGTTGAAACCGGACTGGACACTGAAGCTTTCTTT
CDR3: CSVETGLDTEAFF

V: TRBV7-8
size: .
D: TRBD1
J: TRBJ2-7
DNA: TGTGCCAGCAGCTTAACTACAGGGGCCTACGAGCAGTACTTC
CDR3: CASSLTTGAYEQYF

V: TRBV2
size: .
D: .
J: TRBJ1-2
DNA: TGTGCCAGCAGAGGGGGTTCCTATGGCCACACCTTC
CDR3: CASRGGSYGHTF

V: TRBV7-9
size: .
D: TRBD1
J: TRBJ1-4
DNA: TGTGCCAGCAGCCTCGGGACAGGGCGAGAAAAACTGTTTTTT
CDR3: CASSLGTGREKLFF

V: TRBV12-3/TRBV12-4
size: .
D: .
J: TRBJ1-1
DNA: TGTGCCAGCAGATACCGGAGGGAAAATGAAGCTTTCTTT
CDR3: CASRYRRENEAFF

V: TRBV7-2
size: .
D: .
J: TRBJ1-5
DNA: TGTGCCAGCAGCTTACTCCGGTCGGGAATCAATCAGCCCCAGCATTTT
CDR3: CASSLLRSGINQPQHF

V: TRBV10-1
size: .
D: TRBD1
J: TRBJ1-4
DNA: TGCGCCAGCAGTGAGGACAGGGAGCATGAAAAACTGTTTTTT
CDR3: CASSEDREHEKLFF

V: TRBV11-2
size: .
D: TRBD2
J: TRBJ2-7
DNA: TGTGCCAGCAGCCTAATTCGGAGCGGGAGCTACGAGCAGTACTTC
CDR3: CASSLIRSGSYEQYF